Each of the 4 T cell receptor beta chains below was sequenced from the same sample in a study of T cells in Graves' hyperthyroidism and ophthalmopathy. Amplified TCR beta CDR3 regions derived from RNA transcripts. Carried out on the TCR CDR3, a first-round RT-PCR used the HTBI primer set. TCRdb reanalysed the multiplex PCR reads using MiXCR and keeps one entry per CDR3 protein. The top ten hold approximately 31% of the sample, which has roughly 710,000 distinct CDR3 sequences, under 45% seen once. Sequenced input: blood. Receptor source: a woman in her 40s with Graves' hyperthyroidism.

This chain uses TRBV6-1 with TRBJ1-5; unclear D gene. CDR1 is MNHNS and CDR2 is SASEGT in the germline V gene. The CDR3 has 14 residues. V was cut by 5 bases and J by 3 bases, with 11 bases left in between. This chain's CDR3 is CASSRDMNNQPQHF. CDR3 bases: TGTGCCAGCAGTCGAGACATGAACAATCAGCCCCAGCATTTT.

In its sample, this clonotype was seen many times. The chain is built from TRBV6-2 or TRBV6-3 and TRBJ2-5; D remains unclear. Germline V CDR1 and CDR2: MNHEY, SVGEGT. The V end was cut by 6 bases, the J end by 5 bases, with 13 bases between. CDR3 length: 13 residues. The CDR3 region has the DNA TGTGCCAGCAGCCACACTGGTTCGGAGACCCAGTACTTC. Protein product: CASSHTGSETQYF.

The rearrangement joins TRBV6-6 to TRBJ2-5; 8 positions match TRBD2. After removal of 4 bases from V and 6 bases from J, the junction contained 7 bases not matched to a gene. The germline V gene encodes CDR1 MNHNY and CDR2 SVGAGI (reference sequence). The CDR3 loop spans 14 amino acids. Here the CDR3 reads CASSFPGGEKTQYF. Here the CDR3 DNA reads TGTGCCAGCAGTTTCCCGGGAGGGGAGAAGACCCAGTACTTC.

This clonotype was counted only a few times. This chain uses TRBV4-1 with TRBJ2-5; D ambiguous. CDR1 and CDR2 (germline): MGHRA, YSYEKL. The CDR3 runs to 13 residues. V was pared by 10 bases and J by 7 bases, with 19 bases between. The CDR3 protein is CATSPMASGTQYF. In DNA, the CDR3 is TGCGCCACTTCTCCCATGGCGTCTGGGACCCAGTACTTC.